The rows below give T cell receptor beta chains drawn from one sample of a study of T cell changes during pregnancy in multiple sclerosis. TCRdb's copy holds only in-frame clones and misses some; the assay was immunoSEQ multiplex PCR. The profile shows 50,000 to 65,000 clones, 90% of them singletons. The sequencing here drew on peripheral blood, taken in the third trimester of pregnancy. These receptors came from a female donor in good health, enrolled as a control in a pregnancy study. Both conserved end residues are part of each CDR3. A D gene is named only where the DNA matches it firmly. Clone size is not always given. Where it is, it says once, few, many or a class for expanded clones.

abundance	j_gene	d_gene	v_gene	len	CDR3aa
NA	TRBJ2-3	TRBD2	TRBV5-1	17	CASSLGSVAGDTDTQYF
NA	TRBJ2-4	TRBD1	TRBV2	16	CASSPDRERAKNIQYF
NA	TRBJ2-7	TRBD1	TRBV27	14	CASSFGQGAREQYF
few	TRBJ1-1	TRBD1	TRBV9	14	CASSVGQGDTEAFF
NA	TRBJ1-5	NA	TRBV6-5	13	CASTPGGNQPQHF
NA	TRBJ1-1	NA	TRBV5-8	15	CASSPWGGEGSEAFF
NA	TRBJ2-7	TRBD2	TRBV18	15	CASSPGTSGSYEQYF
NA	TRBJ2-3	NA	TRBV20-1	11	CSARYPDTQYF
NA	TRBJ1-5	NA	TRBV6-5	15	CASSYSRQSEQPQHF
NA	TRBJ2-3	TRBD2	TRBV9	15	CASSVEGRETDTQYF
NA	TRBJ1-2	NA	TRBV10-3	13	CATGQSLNYGYTF
NA	TRBJ1-4	NA	TRBV4-1	16	CASSQDSLGTNEKLFF
NA	TRBJ2-1	NA	TRBV29-1	13	CSFGLPSYNEQFF
NA	TRBJ2-3	TRBD2	TRBV30	15	CAWTSGRSSTDTQYF
NA	TRBJ1-5	NA	TRBV2	13	CASSEGGGPLPHF
once	TRBJ2-1	TRBD1	TRBV5-1	15	CASSLEGTDYHEQFF
NA	TRBJ2-2	NA	TRBV27	15	CASSLGSRVGGELFF
NA	NA	NA	TRBV15	12	CATSTTDSEQYF
NA	TRBJ1-1	NA	TRBV15	14	CATSRELVNTEAFF
NA	TRBJ2-7	TRBD1	TRBV27	17	CASSLSPGQGSSYEQYF
NA	TRBJ2-5	NA	TRBV7-2	15	CASSLDHTVRETQYF
NA	TRBJ2-2	NA	TRBV6-1	12	CATFSVPGELFF
NA	TRBJ1-2	NA	TRBV18	14	CASSPKATSEGYTF
NA	TRBJ2-1	TRBD1	TRBV6-5	13	CASSDRAYNEQFF
NA	TRBJ2-3	NA	TRBV19	15	CASGPSGVNTDTQYF
NA	TRBJ1-6	NA	TRBV7-6	14	CASMRGGNNSPLHF
NA	TRBJ2-2	TRBD1	TRBV19	16	CASKDPRTGNTGELFF